Detailed here is one T cell receptor (beta chain). These data are taken from a study of early T cells in non-severe SARS-CoV-2 infection. In TCRdb, the 5' RACE reads were re-called with MiXCR into one record per CDR3 protein. This sample has some 57,000 distinct CDR3 sequences, with approximately 9.7% found just once. The V end lost 0 bases, the J end lost 8 bases, and 2 bases lay between the germline ends. Looked up from germline, CDR1 is SQVTM and CDR2 is ANQGSEA. The CDR3 totals 10 residues. This TCR derives from an adult who was a healthcare worker with PCR-confirmed SARS-CoV-2 infection or an uninfected control (not recorded which). Sequenced input: whole blood. This chain joins TRBV29-1 and TRBJ2-1, with unresolved D. The CDR3 bases are TGCAGCGTTGAAGAATATGAGCAGTTCTTC. Translated, it gives CSVEEYEQFF.